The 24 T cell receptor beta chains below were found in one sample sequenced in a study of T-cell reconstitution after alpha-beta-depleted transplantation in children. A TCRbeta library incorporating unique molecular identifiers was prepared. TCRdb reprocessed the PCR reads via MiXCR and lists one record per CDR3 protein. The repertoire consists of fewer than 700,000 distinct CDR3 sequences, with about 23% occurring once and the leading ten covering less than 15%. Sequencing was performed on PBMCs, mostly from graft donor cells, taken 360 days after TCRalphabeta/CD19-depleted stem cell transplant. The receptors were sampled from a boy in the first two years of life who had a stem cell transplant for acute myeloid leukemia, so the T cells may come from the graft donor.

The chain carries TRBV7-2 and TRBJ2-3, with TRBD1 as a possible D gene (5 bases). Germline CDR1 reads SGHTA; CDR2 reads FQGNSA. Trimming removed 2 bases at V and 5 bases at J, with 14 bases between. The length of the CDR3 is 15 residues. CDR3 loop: CASSLTPTVKDTQYF. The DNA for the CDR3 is TGTGCCAGCAGCTTAACCCCGACAGTCAAAGATACGCAGTATTTT.

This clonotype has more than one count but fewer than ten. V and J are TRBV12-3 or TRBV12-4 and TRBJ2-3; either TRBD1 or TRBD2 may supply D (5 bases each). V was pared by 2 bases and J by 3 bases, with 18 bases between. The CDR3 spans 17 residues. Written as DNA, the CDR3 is TGTGCCAGCAGTTTAAGCCTTTCCGGGACCTCGACAGATACGCAGTATTTT. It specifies CASSLSLSGTSTDTQYF.

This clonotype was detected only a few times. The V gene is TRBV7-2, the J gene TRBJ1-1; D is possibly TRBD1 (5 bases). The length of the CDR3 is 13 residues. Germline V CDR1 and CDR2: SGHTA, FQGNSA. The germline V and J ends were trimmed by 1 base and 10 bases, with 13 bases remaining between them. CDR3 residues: CASSLGYGTVAFF. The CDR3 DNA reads TGTGCCAGCAGCTTAGGGTACGGGACCGTAGCTTTCTTT. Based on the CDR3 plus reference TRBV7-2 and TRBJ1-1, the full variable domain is GAGVSQSPSNKVTEKGKDVELRCDPISGHTALYWYRQSLGQGLEFLIYFQGNSAPDKSGLPSDRFSAERTGGSVSTLTIQRTQQEDSAVYLCASSLGYGTVAFFGQGTRLTVV.

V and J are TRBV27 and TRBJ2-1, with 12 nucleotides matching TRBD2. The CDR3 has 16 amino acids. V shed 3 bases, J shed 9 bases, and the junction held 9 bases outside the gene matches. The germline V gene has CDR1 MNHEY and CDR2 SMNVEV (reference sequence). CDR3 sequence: CASSFLAGGLRAEQFF. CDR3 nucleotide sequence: TGTGCCAGCAGTTTCCTAGCGGGGGGGCTGCGGGCTGAGCAGTTCTTC.

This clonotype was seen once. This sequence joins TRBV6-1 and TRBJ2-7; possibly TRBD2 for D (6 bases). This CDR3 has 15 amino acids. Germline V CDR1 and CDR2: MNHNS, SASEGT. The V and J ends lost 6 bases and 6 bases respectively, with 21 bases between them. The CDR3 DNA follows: TGTGCCAGCAGGTGGGGGGATGAAGGGGCACGCGAGCAGTACGTC. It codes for CASRWGDEGAREQYV.

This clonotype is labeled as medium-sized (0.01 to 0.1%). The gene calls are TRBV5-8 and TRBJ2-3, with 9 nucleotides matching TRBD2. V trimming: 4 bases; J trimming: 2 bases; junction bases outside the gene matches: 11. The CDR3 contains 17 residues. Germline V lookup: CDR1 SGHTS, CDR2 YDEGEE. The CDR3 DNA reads TGTGCCAGCAGCCCGGAACTAGCGGGCCATTTCACAGATACGCAGTATTTT. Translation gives CASSPELAGHFTDTQYF.

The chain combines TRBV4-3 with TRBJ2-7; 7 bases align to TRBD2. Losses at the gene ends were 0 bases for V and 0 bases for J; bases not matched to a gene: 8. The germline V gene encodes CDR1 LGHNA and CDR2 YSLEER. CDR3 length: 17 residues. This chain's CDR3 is CASSQELWTRSSYEQYF. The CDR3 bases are TGCGCCAGCAGCCAAGAATTGTGGACTAGGAGCTCCTACGAGCAGTACTTC.

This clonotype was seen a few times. The CDR3 region has the DNA TGTGCCAGCAGCCAAGATAGGGGACAACAGAACACTGAAGCTTTCTTT. Translated, it gives CASSQDRGQQNTEAFF. The chain employs TRBV4-2 and TRBJ1-1, with D maybe TRBD1 (6 bases). The germline V gene has CDR1 LGHNA and CDR2 YNFKEQ. The CDR3 has 16 residues. Trimming stripped 0 bases from V and 1 base from J, with 12 bases between.

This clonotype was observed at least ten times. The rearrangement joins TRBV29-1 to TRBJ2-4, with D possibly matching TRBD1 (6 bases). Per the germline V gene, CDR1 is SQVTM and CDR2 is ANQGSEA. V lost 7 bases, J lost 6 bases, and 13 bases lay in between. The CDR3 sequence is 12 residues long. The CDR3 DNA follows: TGCAGCGCCCGACAGGAGCTAAACATTCAGTACTTC. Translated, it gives CSARQELNIQYF.

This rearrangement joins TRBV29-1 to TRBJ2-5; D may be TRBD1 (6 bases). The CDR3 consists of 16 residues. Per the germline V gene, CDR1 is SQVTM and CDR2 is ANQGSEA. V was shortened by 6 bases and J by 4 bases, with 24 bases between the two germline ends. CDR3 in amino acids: CSVKTFRGRGRETQYF. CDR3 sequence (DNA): TGCAGCGTCAAAACCTTTAGGGGGAGAGGAAGAGAGACCCAGTACTTC.

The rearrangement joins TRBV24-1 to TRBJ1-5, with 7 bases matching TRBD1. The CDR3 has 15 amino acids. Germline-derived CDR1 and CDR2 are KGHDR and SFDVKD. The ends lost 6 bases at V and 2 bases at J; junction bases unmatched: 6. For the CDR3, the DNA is TGTGCCACCAGTCCGTCAGGGACAGGCAATCAGCCCCAGCATTTT. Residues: CATSPSGTGNQPQHF.

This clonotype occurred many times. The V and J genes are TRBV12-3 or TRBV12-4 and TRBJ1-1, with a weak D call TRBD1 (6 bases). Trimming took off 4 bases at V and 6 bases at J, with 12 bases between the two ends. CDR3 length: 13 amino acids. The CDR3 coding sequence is TGTGCCAGCAGTTATAGGGGGTTTGCTGAAGCTTTCTTT. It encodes CASSYRGFAEAFF.

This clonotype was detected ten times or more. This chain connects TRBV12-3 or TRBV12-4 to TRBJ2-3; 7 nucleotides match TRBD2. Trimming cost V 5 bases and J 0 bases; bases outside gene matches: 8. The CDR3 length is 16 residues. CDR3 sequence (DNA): TGTGCCAGCAGTGACCAGGCGGGGGTGAGCACAGATACGCAGTATTTT. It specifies CASSDQAGVSTDTQYF.

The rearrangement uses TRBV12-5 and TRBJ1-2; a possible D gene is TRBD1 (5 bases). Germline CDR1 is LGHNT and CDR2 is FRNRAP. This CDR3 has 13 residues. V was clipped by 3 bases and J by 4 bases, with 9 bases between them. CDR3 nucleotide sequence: TGTGCTAGTGGTTTCGACAGTCCCTATGGCTACACCTTC. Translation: CASGFDSPYGYTF.

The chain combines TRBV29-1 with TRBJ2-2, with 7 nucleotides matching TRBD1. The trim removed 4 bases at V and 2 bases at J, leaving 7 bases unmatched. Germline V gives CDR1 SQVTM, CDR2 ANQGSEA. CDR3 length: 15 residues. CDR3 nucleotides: TGCAGCGTTGTCCCGGGACAGCGAAACACCGGGGAGCTGTTTTTT. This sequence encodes CSVVPGQRNTGELFF.

This CDR3 is CASTQGGSDEQFF. The CDR3 nucleotides read TGTGCCAGCACCCAGGGGGGGAGCGATGAGCAGTTCTTC. The V gene is TRBV12-3 or TRBV12-4, the J gene TRBJ2-1; D is tentatively TRBD1 or TRBD2 (7 bases each). The CDR3 consists of 13 residues. The germline V and J ends were trimmed by 7 bases and 8 bases, with 15 bases remaining between them.

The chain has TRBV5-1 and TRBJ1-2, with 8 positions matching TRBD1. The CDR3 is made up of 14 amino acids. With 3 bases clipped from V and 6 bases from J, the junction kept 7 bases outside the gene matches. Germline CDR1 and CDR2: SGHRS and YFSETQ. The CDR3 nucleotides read TGCGCCAGCAGCTATCTACAGGGGGAGGATGGCTACACCTTC. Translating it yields CASSYLQGEDGYTF.

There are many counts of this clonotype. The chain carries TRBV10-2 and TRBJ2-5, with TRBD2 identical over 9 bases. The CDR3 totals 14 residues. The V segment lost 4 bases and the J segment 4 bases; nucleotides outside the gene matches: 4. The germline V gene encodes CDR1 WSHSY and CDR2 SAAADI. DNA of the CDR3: TGCGCCAGCAGTGCTAGCGGGGCGCGAGAGACCCAGTACTTC. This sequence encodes CASSASGARETQYF.

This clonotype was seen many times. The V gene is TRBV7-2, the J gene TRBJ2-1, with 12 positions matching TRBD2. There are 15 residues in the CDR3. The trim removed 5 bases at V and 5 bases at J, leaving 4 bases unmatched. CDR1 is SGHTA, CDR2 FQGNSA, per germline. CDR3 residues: CASSLLAGGHNEQFF. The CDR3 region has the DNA TGTGCCAGCAGCCTACTAGCGGGGGGCCACAATGAGCAGTTCTTC.

The CDR3 spells CASSLETGFWQYV. The DNA for the CDR3 is TGTGCCAGCAGCTTAGAAACAGGCTTTTGGCAGTACGTC. This chain uses TRBV7-2 with TRBJ2-7; the D gene is possibly TRBD1 (5 bases). CDR3 size: 13 residues. Germline CDR1 and CDR2: SGHTA and FQGNSA. V dropped 1 base and J dropped 9 bases, with 13 bases sitting between them.

This chain's CDR3 is CASRPKPGNTEAFF. CDR3 nucleotide sequence: TGTGCCAGCAGACCCAAACCAGGGAACACTGAAGCTTTCTTT. This chain connects TRBV27 to TRBJ1-1; D uncertain. This CDR3 region has 14 residues. The germline V gene has CDR1 MNHEY and CDR2 SMNVEV (reference sequence). Trimming stripped 6 bases from V and 1 base from J, with 12 bases between.

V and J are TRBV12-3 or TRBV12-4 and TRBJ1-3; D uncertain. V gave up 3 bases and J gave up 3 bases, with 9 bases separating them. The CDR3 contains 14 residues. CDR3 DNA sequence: TGTGCCAGCAGTTTTGGAGGGCTTGGAAACACCATATATTTT. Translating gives CASSFGGLGNTIYF.

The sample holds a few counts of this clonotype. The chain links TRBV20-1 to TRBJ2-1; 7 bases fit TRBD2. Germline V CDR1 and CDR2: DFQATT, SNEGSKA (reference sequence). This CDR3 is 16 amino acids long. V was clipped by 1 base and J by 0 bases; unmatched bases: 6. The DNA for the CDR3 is TGCAGTGCTAGAGTACTCCGCGGGAGCTCCTACAATGAGCAGTTCTTC. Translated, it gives CSARVLRGSSYNEQFF.

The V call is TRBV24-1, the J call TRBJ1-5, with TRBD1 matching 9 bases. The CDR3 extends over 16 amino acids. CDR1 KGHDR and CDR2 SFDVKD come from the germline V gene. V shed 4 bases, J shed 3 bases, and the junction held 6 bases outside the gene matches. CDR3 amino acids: CATSDRGTGPNQPQHF. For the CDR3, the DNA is TGTGCCACCAGTGACCGTGGGACAGGGCCCAATCAGCCCCAGCATTTT.